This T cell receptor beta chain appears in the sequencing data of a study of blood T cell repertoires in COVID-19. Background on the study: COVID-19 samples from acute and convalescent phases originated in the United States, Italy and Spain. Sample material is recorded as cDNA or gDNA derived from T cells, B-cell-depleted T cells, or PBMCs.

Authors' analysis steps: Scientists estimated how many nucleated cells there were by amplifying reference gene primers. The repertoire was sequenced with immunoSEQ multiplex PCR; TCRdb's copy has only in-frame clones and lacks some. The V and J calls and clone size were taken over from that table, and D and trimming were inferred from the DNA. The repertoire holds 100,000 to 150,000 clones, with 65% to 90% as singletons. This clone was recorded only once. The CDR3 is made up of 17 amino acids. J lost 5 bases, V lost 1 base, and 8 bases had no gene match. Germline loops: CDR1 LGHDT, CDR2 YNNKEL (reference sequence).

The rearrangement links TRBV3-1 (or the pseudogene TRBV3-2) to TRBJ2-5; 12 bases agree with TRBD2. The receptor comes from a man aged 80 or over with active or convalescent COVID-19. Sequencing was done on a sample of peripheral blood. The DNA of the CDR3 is TGTGCCAGCAGCCAAGTTGCTAGCGGGGGGGAGGGCGAGACCCAGTACTTC. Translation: CASSQVASGGEGETQYF.